This entry lists 7 T cell receptor beta chains sequenced from one sample in a study of T cell clonality in common variable immunodeficiency. Produced via immunoSEQ multiplex PCR; TCRdb's table is partial and in-frame only. This sample carries 35,000 to 50,000 clones, none of them present only once. Sequencing was carried out using peripheral blood mononuclear cells. These receptors were obtained from a person aged 18-70 years in good health.

This clone was seen many times. The read falls 3 residues short of the CDR3 end, and the missing part is taken from the germline J gene. This sequence joins TRBV20-1 and TRBJ1-5, with D possibly matching TRBD1 (5 bases). The length of the CDR3 is 16 residues. CDR1 and CDR2 (germline): DFQATT, SNEGSKA (reference sequence). The V gene lost 4 bases and the J gene lost 2 bases, with 18 bases spanning the gap. Incomplete CDR3 DNA: TGCAGTGCTAAAAGTTCCCAGGGAGGGGGCAATCAGCCC. Protein product: CSAKSSQGGGNQP. From start to end, the CDR3 is CSAKSSQGGGNQPQHF.

Many counts were recorded for this clone. The sequence runs out 3 residues before the end of the CDR3; the remainder is reconstructed from the germline J gene. The gene calls are TRBV11-3 and TRBJ2-1; no clear D. The CDR3 is made up of 13 amino acids. V lost 5 bases, J lost 6 bases, and 11 bases lay in between. Looked up from germline, CDR1 is SGHNT and CDR2 is YENEEA. The CDR3 region is CASSPSQSNEQFF. The sequenced CDR3 bases are TGTGCCAGCAGCCCCTCACAGAGCAATGAG.

This clone was detected many times. Sequencing ends 3 residues short of the CDR3 end; the germline J gene provides the rest. The chain recombines TRBV20-1 with TRBJ2-3; TRBD2 matches 14 bases. CDR3 length equals 15 residues. Germline CDR1 and CDR2: DFQATT and SNEGSKA (reference sequence). CDR3 residues: CSAIPGTSGSSTQYF. The sequenced part of the CDR3 DNA is TGCAGCGCAATCCCCGGGACTAGCGGGAGTAGTACG.

This clone was detected ten times or more. The read gets to within 3 residues of the CDR3 end, and the germline J gene fills in the rest. The genes are TRBV5-1 and TRBJ2-3; TRBD1 matches at 9 bases. This CDR3 is 14 amino acids long. Germline V gives CDR1 SGHRS, CDR2 YFSETQ. Incomplete CDR3 DNA: TGCGCCAGCAGCTGGACAGGGGAGTATGGGGCG. This codes for CASSWTGEYGA. The whole CDR3 sequence reads CASSWTGEYGAQYF.

This clone was seen ten or more times. The CDR3 is cut off 3 residues early in the read; its end comes from the germline J gene. The chain combines TRBV19 with TRBJ2-2; 7 bases are a match to TRBD2. This CDR3 is built from 15 residues. The V gene's germline CDR1 is LNHDA and CDR2 SQIVND (reference sequence). With V trimmed by 9 bases and J by 0 bases, 7 bases remained unmatched. The CDR3 is CASRVAGANTGELFF. The covered CDR3 bases are TGTGCCAGCCGCGTGGCGGGGGCGAACACCGGGGAG.

Ten or more counts support this clone. The read gets to within 3 residues of the CDR3 end, and the germline J gene fills in the rest. This chain uses TRBV10-3 with TRBJ2-3; TRBD1 matches at 10 bases. In germline, CDR1 is ENHRY, CDR2 SYGVKD. Trimming removed 10 bases from V and 4 bases from J; junction bases left unmatched: 5. The CDR3 spans 13 residues. This CDR3 reads CATTGGSSDTQYF. CDR3 bases read: TGTGCCACGACAGGGGGCTCTTCAGATACG.

This clone was seen ten or more times. From the germline J gene comes the end of the CDR3, since the read stops 3 residues before it. The chain is built from TRBV29-1 and TRBJ1-2; D ambiguous. The CDR3 has 10 amino acids. Germline V gene sequence: CDR1 SQVTM, CDR2 ANQGSEA. The sequenced part of the CDR3 DNA is TGCAGCGTTGATATCGGGGGC. Translated: CSVDIGG. The complete CDR3 reads CSVDIGGYTF. Combining the CDR3 with reference TRBV29-1 and TRBJ1-2 gives the whole variable domain SAVISQKPSRDICQRGTSLTIQCQVDSQVTMMFWYRQQPGQSLTLIATANQGSEATYESGFVIDKFPISRPNLTFSTLTVSNMSPEDSSIYLCSVDIGGYTFGSGTRLTVV.